This TCR beta chain was obtained from a study of blood T cell repertoires in COVID-19. Study overall: Nucleic acid was either cDNA or gDNA, and it came from T cells, B-cell-depleted T cells, or PBMCs.

V gave up 3 bases and J gave up 8 bases; unmatched junction bases: 7. This CDR3 spans 14 amino acids. Germline V gene sequence: CDR1 SGHRS, CDR2 YFSETQ. Per the authors' pipeline: By means of reference gene primer amplification, nucleated cell counts were estimated. Here immunoSEQ multiplex PCR was the method, and the copy in TCRdb shows in-frame clones only, minus some. V and J calls and clone size are as listed in that table; D and trimming were resolved from the DNA. The sample holds some 200,000 clones, 80% to 90% seen once. The chain combines TRBV5-1 with TRBJ1-4; 7 nucleotides align to TRBD1. This TCR came from a man older than 75 with acute or convalescent COVID-19. The material sequenced was peripheral blood. CDR3 amino acids: CASSYDRDEEKLFF. For the CDR3, the DNA is TGCGCCAGCAGCTACGACAGGGATGAAGAAAAACTGTTTTTT.